The rows below give T cell receptor beta chains drawn from one sample of a study of regulatory T cells in long-lasting Graves disease. One entry per CDR3 protein results from TCRdb running MiXCR on the multiplex PCR reads. Here the sample spans under 300,000 distinct CDR3 sequences, 20% to 25% being singletons. The sample in question was peripheral blood mononuclear cells (PBMCs), obtained at new diagnosis, from a patient treated with antithyroid drugs. The receptors derive from a female donor with Graves disease. Each CDR3 is given with its conserved first and last residue. D genes are given only for firm matches. Only part of the rows carry a size: once, few, many, or a class if the clone is expanded.

CDR3 DNA	CDR3 protein	clone size	CDR3 length	V gene	J gene	D gene
TGTGCCAGCAGCCGGACACCTTACAATGAGCAGTTCTTC	CASSRTPYNEQFF	few	13	TRBV6-1	TRBJ2-1	.
TGCAGTGCCCAGACTAGCGGGGGGGCAGATACGCAGTATTTT	CSAQTSGGADTQYF	many	14	TRBV20-1	TRBJ2-3	TRBD2
TGCAGTGCTAGTGGGTTTCGGACCGGCGAGCAGTACTTC	CSASGFRTGEQYF	few	13	TRBV20-1	TRBJ2-7	.
TGTGCCAGCAGCACACAGGGGGCTCAGCCCCAGCATTTT	CASSTQGAQPQHF	many	13	TRBV7-9	TRBJ1-5	TRBD1
TGTGCCAGCAGCGGGGCGGGTAGCGGGGGAAACACCGGGGAGCTGTTTTTT	CASSGAGSGGNTGELFF	few	17	TRBV9	TRBJ2-2	TRBD2
TGTGCCAGCAGCCGCCCGACCAGGGGGCCCGAGCAGTACTTC	CASSRPTRGPEQYF	.	14	TRBV6-1	TRBJ2-7	TRBD1
TGTGCCAGCAGTCCAACACCCTCCGGGACAAGAAGCTCCTACGAGCAGTACTTC	CASSPTPSGTRSSYEQYF	many	18	TRBV12-3/TRBV12-4	TRBJ2-7	.
TGTGCCAGCAGCAAAGCGGGAGGGCCGGTGGGGGAGACCCAGTACTTC	CASSKAGGPVGETQYF	many	16	TRBV7-9	TRBJ2-5	TRBD2
TGTGCCAGCAGCCAAGATGCTATCATTAATTCACCCCTCCACTTT	CASSQDAIINSPLHF	many	15	TRBV3-1	TRBJ1-6	.
TGCAGTGCTACATACGATGAAAAACTGTTTTTT	CSATYDEKLFF	many	11	TRBV20-1	TRBJ1-4	.
TGTGCCACCAGTGATTTGGGGTCGGACCACAATGAGCAGTTCTTC	CATSDLGSDHNEQFF	.	15	TRBV24-1	TRBJ2-1	.
TGCAGCGTTGAATTTTGGGCTAGCTCTCAAGAGACCCAGTACTTC	CSVEFWASSQETQYF	many	15	TRBV29-1	TRBJ2-5	.
TGCGCCAGCAGCCTGGGGGCCCATTCACCCCTCCACTTT	CASSLGAHSPLHF	many	13	TRBV5-1	TRBJ1-6	.
TGTGCCAGCAGCAACCGCCCTGGACAGGGGGTTTCAGATACGCAGTATTTT	CASSNRPGQGVSDTQYF	.	17	TRBV11-3	TRBJ2-3	TRBD1
TGTGCCAGTAAGAACAGGGGATTTAGCACAGATACGCAGTATTTT	CASKNRGFSTDTQYF	many	15	TRBV7-2	TRBJ2-3	TRBD1
TGTGCCAGCAGTCCCGCTGGGACATTAGGGGATGGTACGCAGTATTTT	CASSPAGTLGDGTQYF	.	16	TRBV28	TRBJ2-3	.
TGTGCCAGCAGGGGGCCGGGACAGGGCGTTGAGCAGTACTTC	CASRGPGQGVEQYF	many	14	TRBV28	TRBJ2-7	TRBD1
TGTGCCAGCACGGTGGGGACGGGCCAAGAGACCCAGTACTTC	CASTVGTGQETQYF	many	14	TRBV5-4	TRBJ2-5	.
TGTGCCAGCTCACTCCGACAGGGCCCTGAGAGTGGCTACACCTTC	CASSLRQGPESGYTF	many	15	TRBV18	TRBJ1-2	TRBD1
TGTGCCAGCACCCAAGAAGGTCAATACTATGGCTACACCTTC	CASTQEGQYYGYTF	many	14	TRBV6-1	TRBJ1-2	.
TGTGCCAGCAGCGGGAAAAATGAGCAGTTCTTC	CASSGKNEQFF	.	11	TRBV2	TRBJ2-1	.
TGTGCCAGCAGCGCGACAGTGAATAGCAATCAGCCCCAGCATTTT	CASSATVNSNQPQHF	.	15	TRBV12-3/TRBV12-4	TRBJ1-5	.